A single sample gave rise to the 15 T cell receptor beta chains below, sequenced in a study of blood T cell repertoires in COVID-19. Clones were sequenced by immunoSEQ multiplex PCR, and TCRdb holds only the in-frame ones, with some missing. Of approximately 74,000 clones in the sample, 75% to 85% were seen once. The source material was peripheral blood. These receptors were obtained from a human donor in a cohort sampled during active COVID-19.

This clone was seen only once. The genes are TRBV7-2 and TRBJ1-2; TRBD1 might be the D (5 bases). V was clipped by 4 bases and J by 7 bases, with 13 bases between them. The CDR3 is 13 amino acids. Germline CDR1 reads SGHTA; CDR2 reads FQGNSA. CDR3 protein: CASSWGGLAGYTF. The CDR3 coding sequence is TGTGCCAGCAGCTGGGGGGGTCTGGCTGGCTACACCTTC.

This chain uses TRBV6-6 with TRBJ2-2, with TRBD1 matching 11 bases. V lost 6 bases, J lost 4 bases, and 7 bases stayed unmatched. The CDR3 sequence is 16 residues long. CDR1 and CDR2 from the germline V gene are MNHNY and SVGAGI (reference sequence). The chain's CDR3 is CASSTGQGASTGELFF. The CDR3 nucleotides read TGTGCCAGCAGCACAGGACAGGGGGCGAGCACCGGGGAGCTGTTTTTT.

This clone turned up a few times. The chain joins TRBV6-1 to TRBJ2-1; possible D gene TRBD2, 6 bases. Germline-derived CDR1 and CDR2 are MNHNS and SASEGT. This CDR3 has 15 amino acids. The V end lost 2 bases, the J end lost 10 bases, and 18 bases lay between the germline ends. The CDR3 DNA is TGTGCCAGCAGTGAAAATAGGGGACTCATCAGGGAGCAGTTCTTC. Amino acids: CASSENRGLIREQFF.

The chain employs TRBV19 and TRBJ1-6; TRBD1 aligns across 7 bases. The CDR3 covers 15 residues. Trimming took 4 bases from V and 6 from J; bases not matched to a gene: 6. The V gene's germline CDR1 is LNHDA and CDR2 SQIVND (reference sequence). CDR3 nucleotide sequence: TGTGCCAGTAGTAGCCAGGGACAGAGTAATTCACCCCTCCACTTT. Protein product: CASSSQGQSNSPLHF.

The chain is built from TRBV7-9 and TRBJ1-3; D ambiguous. V was trimmed by 3 bases and J by 1 base, leaving 7 bases between them. The CDR3 covers 14 residues. Germline CDR1 reads SEHNR; CDR2 reads FQNEAQ (reference sequence). The CDR3 DNA is TGTGCCAGCAGCTTTGCAGGTTCTGGAAACACCATATATTTT. Protein product: CASSFAGSGNTIYF.

This clone was detected a few times. The V call is TRBV5-1, the J call TRBJ1-1; TRBD1 is a possible D gene (6 bases). V dropped 4 bases and J dropped 1 base, with 11 bases sitting between them. This CDR3 region has 14 residues. Germline lookup yields CDR1 SGHRS and CDR2 YFSETQ. The CDR3: CASSPQGENTEAFF. In DNA, the CDR3 is TGCGCCAGCAGCCCACAGGGAGAGAACACTGAAGCTTTCTTT.

This chain uses TRBV6-4 with TRBJ1-1, with unresolved D. Trimming stripped 2 bases from V and 1 base from J, with 5 bases between. Germline lookup yields CDR1 MRHNA and CDR2 SNTAGT. The CDR3 totals 13 residues. CDR3 amino acids: CASSDTGNTEAFF. The CDR3, as DNA: TGTGCCAGCAGTGACACTGGGAACACTGAAGCTTTCTTT.

The chain links TRBV6-2 or TRBV6-3 to TRBJ2-1; 7 positions match TRBD2. The V and J ends lost 2 bases and 16 bases, in that order; junction bases with no gene match: 5. Germline assignment: CDR1 MNHEY and CDR2 SVGEGT. This CDR3 comprises 11 residues. The CDR3 sequence: CASSYGAGRFF. The CDR3 DNA follows: TGTGCCAGCAGTTACGGAGCGGGGCGATTCTTC.

This rearrangement joins TRBV5-4 to TRBJ2-3; 9 bases are a match to TRBD2. After removal of 0 bases from V and 1 base from J, the junction contained 3 bases not matched to a gene. The length of the CDR3 is 16 residues. Germline CDR1 and CDR2: SGHNT and YYREEE (reference sequence). CDR3 in DNA: TGTGCCAGCAGCTTGGCTAGCGGGACTCGCACAGATACGCAGTATTTT. Encoded protein: CASSLASGTRTDTQYF.

The chain combines TRBV6-5 with TRBJ1-2, with TRBD1 identical over 7 bases. Trimming cost V 1 base and J 0 bases; bases outside gene matches: 2. CDR1 and CDR2 (germline): MNHEY, SVGAGI. The CDR3 runs to 15 residues. CDR3 residues: CASSYYQGANYGYTF. CDR3 sequence (DNA): TGTGCCAGCAGTTACTACCAGGGGGCTAACTATGGCTACACCTTC.

This clone has more than one count but fewer than ten. V and J are TRBV5-4 and TRBJ1-2; TRBD1 aligns across 8 bases. The J segment lost 4 bases and the V segment lost 4 bases, leaving 12 bases of the junction unmatched. The germline V gene has CDR1 SGHNT and CDR2 YYREEE (reference sequence). This CDR3 is built from 16 residues. CDR3 sequence: CASSRVGQAYTYGYTF. DNA of the CDR3: TGTGCCAGCAGCCGCGTGGGACAGGCCTATACCTATGGCTACACCTTC.

There are a few counts of this clone. The genes are TRBV6-5 and TRBJ1-3, with D tentatively TRBD1 (5 bases). The CDR3 is made up of 14 amino acids. Germline values: CDR1 MNHEY, CDR2 SVGAGI. Trimming stripped 2 bases from V and 0 bases from J, with 5 bases between. This CDR3 reads CASSYDSSGNTIYF. For the CDR3, the DNA is TGTGCCAGCAGTTACGACAGCTCTGGAAACACCATATATTTT.

The table lists this clone with a count of one. The chain couples TRBV5-1 to TRBJ2-7; a possible D gene is TRBD2 (6 bases). The CDR3 totals 14 residues. V shed 2 bases and J shed 3 bases, with 12 bases lying between them. CDR1 and CDR2 from the germline V gene are SGHRS and YFSETQ. This chain's CDR3 is CASSFRAGYYEQYF. The CDR3 DNA is TGCGCCAGCAGCTTCAGGGCGGGGTACTACGAGCAGTACTTC.

The chain recombines TRBV5-1 with TRBJ1-1; 8 nucleotides align to TRBD1. Per germline, CDR1 SGHRS and CDR2 YFSETQ. With 4 bases clipped from V and 4 bases from J, the junction kept 6 bases outside the gene matches. The CDR3 is 14 amino acids. For the CDR3, the DNA is TGCGCCAGCAGCCCCCGGACAGGGACCACTGAAGCTTTCTTT. Its translation: CASSPRTGTTEAFF. The whole variable domain, filled in from reference TRBV5-1 and TRBJ1-1, reads KAGVTQTPRYLIKTRGQQVTLSCSPISGHRSVSWYQQTPGQGLQFLFEYFSETQRNKGNFPGRFSGRQFSNSRSEMNVSTLELGDSALYLCASSPRTGTTEAFFGQGTRLTVV.

The CDR3 sequence: CASSPAPRYEQFF. The CDR3 nucleotides read TGTGCCAGCAGCCCCGCCCCGAGGTATGAGCAGTTCTTC. The chain employs TRBV14 and TRBJ2-1; D is unresolved. Germline V gene sequence: CDR1 SGHDN, CDR2 FVKESK. CDR3 length equals 13 residues. V lost 4 bases and J 8 bases, leaving 12 bases between the germline ends.